The 20 T cell receptor beta chains presented below share a single source sample, sequenced in a study of OX40 agonist ivuxolimab in advanced cancers. Clones were read by immunoSEQ multiplex PCR, and TCRdb kept only the in-frame ones, dropping some. The sample comprises approximately 82,000 clones, 85% to 90% of which are singletons, and roughly 2.1% rests with the top ten. The sequences come from CD4+ or CD8+ T cells sorted from blood, collected in a trial of the OX40 agonist ivuxolimab. These receptors were collected from an adult with an advanced solid tumor such as melanoma, head and neck, liver or kidney cancer.

The rearrangement links TRBV5-4 to TRBJ2-7; D is perhaps TRBD1 (6 bases). Trimming removed 0 bases from V and 6 bases from J, with 16 bases in between. Germline V gene lookup returns CDR1 SGHNT and CDR2 YYREEE (reference sequence). The CDR3 contains 15 residues. The CDR3 DNA follows: TGTGCCAGCAGCTTGGCCTTGGGGACACAGCTCGAGCAGTACTTC. Protein sequence: CASSLALGTQLEQYF.

The J gene is TRBJ2-7, the V gene TRBV10-2; D remains unclear. This CDR3 has 13 residues. V was clipped by 4 bases and J by 1 base, with 8 bases between them. CDR1 and CDR2 from the germline V gene are WSHSY and SAAADI. CDR3 region: CASSVGRSYEQYF. Here the CDR3 DNA reads TGCGCCAGCAGTGTGGGCCGATCCTACGAGCAGTACTTC.

V and J are TRBV7-9 and TRBJ2-2, with D unclear. V was cut by 8 bases and J by 4 bases, with 11 bases left in between. The germline CDR1 and CDR2 sequences are SEHNR and FQNEAQ (reference sequence). The CDR3 is made up of 13 amino acids. CDR3 residues: CASSVQPTGELFF. CDR3 sequence (DNA): TGTGCCAGCTCTGTACAACCCACCGGGGAGCTGTTTTTT. The whole variable domain, filled in from reference TRBV7-9 and TRBJ2-2, reads DTGVSQNPRHKITKRGQNVTFRCDPISEHNRLYWYRQTLGQGPEFLTYFQNEAQLEKSRLLSDRFSAERPKGSFSTLEIQRTEQGDSAMYLCASSVQPTGELFFGEGSRLTVL.

The chain's CDR3 is CASSLAPGIAYEQYF. In nucleotides, the CDR3 is TGCGCCAGCAGCTTGGCCCCAGGGATCGCCTACGAGCAGTACTTC. The rearrangement joins TRBV5-1 to TRBJ2-7; the D gene is possibly TRBD1 (5 bases). Germline V gene lookup returns CDR1 SGHRS and CDR2 YFSETQ. The CDR3 is 15 amino acids. The V end was cut by 0 bases, the J end by 2 bases, with 12 bases between.

This rearrangement joins TRBV19 to TRBJ2-7, with 7 bases identical to TRBD1. CDR3 length: 18 amino acids. Trimming cost V 2 bases and J 2 bases; bases outside gene matches: 15. Germline V gives CDR1 LNHDA, CDR2 SQIVND (reference sequence). For the CDR3, the DNA is TGTGCCAGTAGTATACGCCTGGCCTTAGGGACAGAGACCTACGAGCAGTACTTC. Amino acid sequence: CASSIRLALGTETYEQYF.

This sequence joins TRBV2 and TRBJ1-1; D gene ambiguous. CDR3 length: 13 amino acids. V gave up 6 bases and J gave up 0 bases, with 8 bases separating them. Germline V gene data show CDR1 as SNHLY and CDR2 as FYNNEI. CDR3 loop: CASRNDMNTEAFF. Written as DNA, the CDR3 is TGTGCCAGCAGAAATGACATGAACACTGAAGCTTTCTTT.

The chain carries TRBV7-3 and TRBJ2-7; 7 positions agree with TRBD1. Germline V gene sequence: CDR1 SGHTA, CDR2 FQGTGA. With 5 bases clipped from V and 4 bases from J, the junction kept 5 bases outside the gene matches. CDR3 length equals 13 residues. The CDR3 sequence is CASSARQGYEQYF. The CDR3 DNA reads as TGTGCCAGCAGCGCCCGACAGGGTTACGAGCAGTACTTC. Full variable domain (missing parts from reference TRBV7-3 and TRBJ2-7): GAGVSQTPSNKVTEKGKYVELRCDPISGHTALYWYRQSLGQGPEFLIYFQGTGAADDSGLPNDRFFAVRPEGSVSTLKIQRTERGDSAVYLCASSARQGYEQYFGPGTRLTVT.

The chain combines TRBV7-9 with TRBJ2-7; maybe TRBD2 (5 bases). The CDR3 loop spans 13 amino acids. CDR1 and CDR2 from the germline V gene are SEHNR and FQNEAQ (reference sequence). Trimming removed 4 bases from V and 5 bases from J, with 12 bases in between. CDR3 protein: CASSSISGHEQYF. CDR3 DNA sequence: TGTGCCAGCAGCTCAATCAGCGGCCACGAGCAGTACTTC.

The chain is built from TRBV5-4 and TRBJ2-2; tentative D call: TRBD1 (6 bases). There are 16 residues in the CDR3. Deletions cut 4 bases from V and 1 base from J, with 14 bases between. Germline values: CDR1 SGHNT, CDR2 YYREEE (reference sequence). The CDR3 DNA reads TGTGCCAGCAGCGCGACAGGCTCGGGGAACACCGGGGAGCTGTTTTTT. Translating gives CASSATGSGNTGELFF.

This clone was picked up one time. The CDR3 loop reads CSVRAGTVNEKLFF. The DNA of the CDR3 is TGCAGCGTTCGTGCCGGGACAGTTAATGAAAAACTGTTTTTT. The chain couples TRBV29-1 to TRBJ1-4; 7 nucleotides line up with TRBD1. Germline CDR1 and CDR2: SQVTM and ANQGSEA. J gave up 4 bases and V 5 bases, and 7 bases lay outside the gene matches. The CDR3 runs 14 residues.

The V and J genes are TRBV9 and TRBJ2-1; 13 bases align to TRBD2. From germline, CDR1 is SGDLS and CDR2 YYNGEE. The CDR3 loop spans 15 amino acids. J was trimmed by 8 bases and V by 7 bases; bases with no gene match: 9. The CDR3 nucleotides read TGTGCCAGCGGCGGAGGGACTAGCGGGATAGATGAGCAGTTCTTC. It codes for CASGGGTSGIDEQFF.

The V and J genes are TRBV5-1 and TRBJ2-7; either TRBD1 or TRBD2 may fit D (7 bases each). Trimming took 5 bases from V and 2 from J, leaving 11 bases between them. CDR1 SGHRS and CDR2 YFSETQ come from the germline V gene. This CDR3 spans 13 amino acids. Here the CDR3 reads CASRQGTTYEQYF. In DNA form, the CDR3 reads TGCGCCAGCAGACAGGGGACTACCTACGAGCAGTACTTC.

The table lists this clone with a count of one. This chain links TRBV11-3 with TRBJ1-1; the match to TRBD1 covers 9 bases. This CDR3 is built from 15 residues. Trimming took 5 bases from V and 5 from J; bases not matched to a gene: 9. Germline V gene data show CDR1 as SGHNT and CDR2 as YENEEA. The CDR3 coding sequence is TGTGCCAGCAGCCCAGGACAGGGGAGAGGGACTGAAGCTTTCTTT. Translating gives CASSPGQGRGTEAFF.

The chain is built from TRBV4-1 and TRBJ1-2; 8 nucleotides align to TRBD1. With 0 bases clipped from V and 4 bases from J, the junction kept 4 bases outside the gene matches. The CDR3 contains 15 residues. Germline V gene data show CDR1 as MGHRA and CDR2 as YSYEKL. DNA of the CDR3: TGCGCCAGCAGCCAAGAGGCAGGACAGGGCTATGGCTACACCTTC. Protein sequence: CASSQEAGQGYGYTF.

This clone showed up just a few times. The chain links TRBV11-2 to TRBJ2-1; 8 positions agree with TRBD2. Per the germline V gene, CDR1 is SGHAT and CDR2 is FQNNGV. The V and J ends lost 4 bases and 3 bases, in that order; junction bases with no gene match: 8. The CDR3 sequence is 16 residues long. The CDR3 sequence is CASSSWEAGDYNEQFF. The CDR3 DNA sequence: TGTGCCAGCAGCTCCTGGGAAGCGGGGGACTACAATGAGCAGTTCTTC.

CDR3 sequence (DNA): TGTGCCACCGAAGGGGGCATGGAAAACGCAGAGCAGTACTTC. Its protein product is CATEGGMENAEQYF. The rearrangement joins TRBV10-3 to TRBJ2-7; TRBD1 matches at 7 bases. The CDR3 has 14 residues. V lost 10 bases, J lost 7 bases, and 16 bases stayed unmatched. Germline CDR1 reads ENHRY; CDR2 reads SYGVKD.

The sample holds one count of this clone. The chain carries TRBV6-6 and TRBJ2-5; TRBD1 might be the D (6 bases). Between the trimmed V and J ends, which lost 6 bases and 11 bases, there was a span of 16 bases. There are 12 residues in the CDR3. Germline V gene data show CDR1 as MNHNY and CDR2 as SVGAGI (reference sequence). The CDR3 DNA follows: TGTGCCAGCAGCCTGCCCGGACAGAAACAGTACTTC. Translation gives CASSLPGQKQYF.

The chain carries TRBV28 and TRBJ2-1, with TRBD2 identical over 10 bases. The length of the CDR3 is 20 residues. The germline V gene encodes CDR1 MDHEN and CDR2 SYDVKM. After removal of 7 bases from V and 8 bases from J, the junction contained 26 bases not matched to a gene. The chain's CDR3 is CASNSRQGSSGRAPMDEQFF. The CDR3 nucleotides read TGTGCCAGCAATTCCCGACAGGGGAGCAGCGGGAGGGCTCCGATGGATGAGCAGTTCTTC.

This clone was seen only a few times. The chain recombines TRBV29-1 with TRBJ2-5, with 9 positions matching TRBD1. With 3 bases clipped from V and 5 bases from J, the junction kept 4 bases outside the gene matches. Germline CDR1 reads SQVTM; CDR2 reads ANQGSEA. The CDR3 is made up of 13 amino acids. The DNA for the CDR3 is TGCAGCGTTGAGGGACAGGGAGGGGAGACCCAGTACTTC. It encodes CSVEGQGGETQYF.

This chain uses TRBV5-4 with TRBJ2-3, with 14 bases identical to TRBD2. V was clipped by 0 bases and J by 7 bases; unmatched bases: 4. Germline V gene data show CDR1 as SGHNT and CDR2 as YYREEE (reference sequence). There are 16 residues in the CDR3. In DNA form, the CDR3 reads TGTGCCAGCAGCTTGGGAGGGACTAGCGGGAGAAATACGCAGTATTTT. It translates to CASSLGGTSGRNTQYF.